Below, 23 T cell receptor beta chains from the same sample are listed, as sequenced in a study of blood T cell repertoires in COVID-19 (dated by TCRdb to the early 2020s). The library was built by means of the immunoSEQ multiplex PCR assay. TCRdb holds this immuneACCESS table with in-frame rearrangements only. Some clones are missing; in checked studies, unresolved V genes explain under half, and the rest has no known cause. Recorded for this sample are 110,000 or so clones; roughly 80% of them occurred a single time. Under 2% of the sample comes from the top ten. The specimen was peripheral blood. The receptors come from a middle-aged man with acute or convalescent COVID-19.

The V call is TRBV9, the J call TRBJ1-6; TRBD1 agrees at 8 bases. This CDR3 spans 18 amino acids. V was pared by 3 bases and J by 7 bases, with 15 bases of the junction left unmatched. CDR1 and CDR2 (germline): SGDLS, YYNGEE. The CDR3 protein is CASSDSRTGNDVNSPLHF. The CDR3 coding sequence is TGTGCCAGCAGCGACAGCAGGACAGGGAATGATGTGAATTCACCCCTCCACTTT.

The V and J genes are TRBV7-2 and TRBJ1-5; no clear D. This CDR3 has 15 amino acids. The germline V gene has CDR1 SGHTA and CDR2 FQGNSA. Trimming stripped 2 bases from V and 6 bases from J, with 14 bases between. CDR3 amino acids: CASSLTPRPVQPQHF. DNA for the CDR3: TGTGCCAGCAGCTTAACCCCCCGCCCGGTTCAGCCCCAGCATTTT.

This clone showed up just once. CDR3 in DNA: TGTGCCAGCAGCGTAGGGACAGGGGGGTACGGGGAAAAACTGTTTTTT. Encoded protein: CASSVGTGGYGEKLFF. This chain links TRBV9 with TRBJ1-4; 10 bases map to TRBD1. In germline, CDR1 is SGDLS, CDR2 YYNGEE. V lost 0 bases and J lost 8; bases outside the gene matches: 7. CDR3 length equals 16 residues.

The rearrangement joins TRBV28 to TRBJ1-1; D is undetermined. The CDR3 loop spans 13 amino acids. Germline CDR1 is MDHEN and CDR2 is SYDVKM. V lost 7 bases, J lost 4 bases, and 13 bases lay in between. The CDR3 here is CASKGRLTTEAFF. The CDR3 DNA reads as TGTGCCAGCAAAGGGAGGCTCACCACTGAAGCTTTCTTT. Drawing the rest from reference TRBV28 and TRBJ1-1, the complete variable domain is DVKVTQSSRYLVKRTGEKVFLECVQDMDHENMFWYRQDPGLGLRLIYFSYDVKMKEKGDIPEGYSVSREKKERFSLILESASTNQTSMYLCASKGRLTTEAFFGQGTRLTVV.

DNA for the CDR3: TGTGCCAGCAGCGTAGCTCGACAGGGTGGCTACACCTTC. Translated, it gives CASSVARQGGYTF. This chain uses TRBV9 with TRBJ1-2, with TRBD1 matching 7 bases. With V trimmed by 0 bases and J by 7 bases, 3 bases remained unmatched. The CDR3 totals 13 residues. In germline, CDR1 is SGDLS, CDR2 YYNGEE.

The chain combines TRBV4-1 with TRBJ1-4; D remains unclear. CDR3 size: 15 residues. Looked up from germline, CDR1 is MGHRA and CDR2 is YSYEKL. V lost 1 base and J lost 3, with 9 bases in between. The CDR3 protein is CASSQVGLSNEKLFF. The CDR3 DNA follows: TGCGCCAGCAGCCAAGTCGGGTTATCTAATGAAAAACTGTTTTTT.

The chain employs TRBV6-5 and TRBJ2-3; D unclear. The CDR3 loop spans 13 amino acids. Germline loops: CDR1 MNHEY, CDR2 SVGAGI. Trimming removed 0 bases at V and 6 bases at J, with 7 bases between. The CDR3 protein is CASSYSPSDTQYF. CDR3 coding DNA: TGTGCCAGCAGTTACTCTCCATCCGATACGCAGTATTTT.

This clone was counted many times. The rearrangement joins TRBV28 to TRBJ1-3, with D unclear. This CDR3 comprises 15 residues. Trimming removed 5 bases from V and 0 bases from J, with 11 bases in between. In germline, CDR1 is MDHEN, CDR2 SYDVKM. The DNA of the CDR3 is TGTGCCAGCAGTGCGCAGGACTTCTCTGGAAACACCATATATTTT. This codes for CASSAQDFSGNTIYF. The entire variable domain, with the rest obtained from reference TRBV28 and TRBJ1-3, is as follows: DVKVTQSSRYLVKRTGEKVFLECVQDMDHENMFWYRQDPGLGLRLIYFSYDVKMKEKGDIPEGYSVSREKKERFSLILESASTNQTSMYLCASSAQDFSGNTIYFGEGSWLTVV.

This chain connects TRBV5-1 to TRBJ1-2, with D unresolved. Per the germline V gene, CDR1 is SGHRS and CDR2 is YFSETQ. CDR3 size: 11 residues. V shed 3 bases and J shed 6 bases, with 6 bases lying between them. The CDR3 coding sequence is TGCGCCAGCAGCTCCTCGGATGGCTACACCTTC. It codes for CASSSSDGYTF. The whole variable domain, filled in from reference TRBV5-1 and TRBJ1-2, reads KAGVTQTPRYLIKTRGQQVTLSCSPISGHRSVSWYQQTPGQGLQFLFEYFSETQRNKGNFPGRFSGRQFSNSRSEMNVSTLELGDSALYLCASSSSDGYTFGSGTRLTVV.

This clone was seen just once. CDR3 in DNA: TGTGCCAGCAGCGCCGGGACAGATGCCTACGAGCAGTACGTC. Protein product: CASSAGTDAYEQYV. This chain connects TRBV2 to TRBJ2-7, with TRBD1 identical over 7 bases. CDR3 length equals 14 residues. Germline loops: CDR1 SNHLY, CDR2 FYNNEI. V lost 6 bases to trimming and J lost 2 bases; unmatched junction nucleotides: 7.

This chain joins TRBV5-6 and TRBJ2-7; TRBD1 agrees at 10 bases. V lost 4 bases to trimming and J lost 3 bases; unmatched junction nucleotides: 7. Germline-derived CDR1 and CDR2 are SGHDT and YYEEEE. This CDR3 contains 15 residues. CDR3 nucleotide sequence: TGTGCCAGCAGCCCGGACAGGGGGACCCTCTACGAGCAGTACGTC. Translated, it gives CASSPDRGTLYEQYV.

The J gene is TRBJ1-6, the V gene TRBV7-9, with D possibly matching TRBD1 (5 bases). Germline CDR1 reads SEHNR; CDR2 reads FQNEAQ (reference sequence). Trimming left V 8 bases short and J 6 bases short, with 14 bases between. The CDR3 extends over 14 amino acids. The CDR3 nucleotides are TGTGCCAGCCGCCCAGCGGGGACTAATTCACCCCTCCACTTT. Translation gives CASRPAGTNSPLHF.

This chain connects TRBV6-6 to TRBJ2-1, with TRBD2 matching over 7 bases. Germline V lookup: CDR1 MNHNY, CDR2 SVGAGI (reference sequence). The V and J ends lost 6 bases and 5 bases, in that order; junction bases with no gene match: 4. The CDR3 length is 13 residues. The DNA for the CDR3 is TGTGCCAGCAGCCCACGGGGGGACAATGAGCAGTTCTTC. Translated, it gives CASSPRGDNEQFF.

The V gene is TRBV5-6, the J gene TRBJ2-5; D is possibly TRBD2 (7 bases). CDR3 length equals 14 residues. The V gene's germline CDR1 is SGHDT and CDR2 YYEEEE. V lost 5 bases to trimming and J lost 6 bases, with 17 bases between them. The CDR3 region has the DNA TGTGCCAGCAGTGGGGGGGGCTTTTCCCAGACCCAGTACTTC. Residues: CASSGGGFSQTQYF.

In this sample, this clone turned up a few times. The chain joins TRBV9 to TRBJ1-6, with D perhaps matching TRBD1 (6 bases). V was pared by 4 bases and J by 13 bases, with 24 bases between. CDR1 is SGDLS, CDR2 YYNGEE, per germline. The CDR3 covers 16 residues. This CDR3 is CASSYSDRPGQGPLHF. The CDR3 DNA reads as TGTGCCAGCAGCTACAGCGATAGACCGGGACAAGGGCCCCTCCACTTT.

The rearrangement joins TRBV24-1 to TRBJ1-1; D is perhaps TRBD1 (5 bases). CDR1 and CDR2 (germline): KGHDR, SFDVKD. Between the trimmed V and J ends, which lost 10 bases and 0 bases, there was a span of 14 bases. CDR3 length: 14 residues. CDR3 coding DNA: TGTGCCACGCACCCCGGGGGGTTGAACACTGAAGCTTTCTTT. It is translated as CATHPGGLNTEAFF.

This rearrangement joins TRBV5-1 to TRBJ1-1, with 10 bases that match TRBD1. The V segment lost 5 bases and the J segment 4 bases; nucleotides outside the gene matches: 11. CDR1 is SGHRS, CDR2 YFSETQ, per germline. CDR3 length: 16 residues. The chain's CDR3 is CASSDDRGLSSTEAFF. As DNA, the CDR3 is TGCGCCAGCAGTGACGACAGGGGGCTAAGTAGCACTGAAGCTTTCTTT.

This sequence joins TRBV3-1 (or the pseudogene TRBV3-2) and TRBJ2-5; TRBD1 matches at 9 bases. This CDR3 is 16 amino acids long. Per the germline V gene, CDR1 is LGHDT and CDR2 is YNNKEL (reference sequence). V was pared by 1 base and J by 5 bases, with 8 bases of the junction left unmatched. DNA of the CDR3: TGTGCCAGCAGCCAAGTAAGAGGGACAGGGAGGGAGACCCAGTACTTC. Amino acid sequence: CASSQVRGTGRETQYF.

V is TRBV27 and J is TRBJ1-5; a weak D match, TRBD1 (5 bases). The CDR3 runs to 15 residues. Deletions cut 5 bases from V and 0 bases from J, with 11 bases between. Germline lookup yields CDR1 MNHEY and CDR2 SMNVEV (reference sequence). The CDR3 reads CASSARQYSNQPQHF. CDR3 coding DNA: TGTGCCAGCAGTGCCCGACAGTATAGCAATCAGCCCCAGCATTTT.

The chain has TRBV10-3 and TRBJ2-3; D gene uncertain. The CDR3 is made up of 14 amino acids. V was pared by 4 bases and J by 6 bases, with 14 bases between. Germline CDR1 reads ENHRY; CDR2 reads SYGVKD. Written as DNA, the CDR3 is TGTGCCATCAGTGGTCAGCTGTCGAGGGATACGCAGTATTTT. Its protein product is CAISGQLSRDTQYF.

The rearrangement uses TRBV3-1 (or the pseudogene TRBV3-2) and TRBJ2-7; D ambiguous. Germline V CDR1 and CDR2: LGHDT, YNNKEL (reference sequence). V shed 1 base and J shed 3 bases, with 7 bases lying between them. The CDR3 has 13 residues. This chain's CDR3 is CASSQGPVYEQYV. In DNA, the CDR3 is TGTGCCAGCAGCCAAGGTCCCGTCTACGAGCAGTACGTC.

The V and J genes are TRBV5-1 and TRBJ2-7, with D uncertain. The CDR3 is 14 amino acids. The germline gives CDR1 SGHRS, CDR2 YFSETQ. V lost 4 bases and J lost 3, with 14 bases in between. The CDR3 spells CASSASPSGYEQYF. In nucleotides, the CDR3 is TGCGCCAGCAGCGCTTCCCCGTCGGGCTACGAGCAGTACTTC.

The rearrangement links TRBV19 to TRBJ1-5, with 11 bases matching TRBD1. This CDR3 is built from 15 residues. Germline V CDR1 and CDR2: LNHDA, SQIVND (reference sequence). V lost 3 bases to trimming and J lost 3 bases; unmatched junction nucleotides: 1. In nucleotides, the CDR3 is TGTGCCAGTAGTATCGGACAGGGGGCCAATCAGCCCCAGCATTTT. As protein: CASSIGQGANQPQHF.